The 28 T cell receptor beta chains below all came from one sample that was sequenced in a study of blood T cell repertoires in COVID-19. Profiling relied on immunoSEQ multiplex PCR, and the TCRdb table lists in-frame clones only, not all of them. The sample lists 250,000 to 400,000 clones, about 89% occurring once. Sequencing input: PBMCs or T cells enriched from blood (not recorded which). The receptors derive from a woman aged 25-40 years who had recovered from COVID-19.

The CDR3 DNA follows: TGCGCCAGCAGCCCATCGACAGGGGGGCTGTTTTTT. As protein: CASSPSTGGLFF. The chain links TRBV4-1 to TRBJ1-4; the match to TRBD1 covers 9 bases. The CDR3 extends over 12 amino acids. The V and J ends lost 4 bases and 14 bases, in that order; junction bases with no gene match: 5. Germline V gene lookup returns CDR1 MGHRA and CDR2 YSYEKL.

V is TRBV6-6 and J is TRBJ1-4, with 7 bases fitting TRBD1. This CDR3 has 18 residues. CDR1 and CDR2 (germline): MNHNY, SVGAGI (reference sequence). V gave up 5 bases and J gave up 5 bases; unmatched junction bases: 17. The CDR3 reads CASSLTLYTGTENEKLFF. CDR3 DNA: TGTGCCAGCAGTCTGACACTGTATACCGGGACAGAGAATGAAAAACTGTTTTTT.

V is TRBV15 and J is TRBJ1-2; 9 bases are a match to TRBD1. Germline V gene lookup returns CDR1 LNHNV and CDR2 YYDKDF (reference sequence). The V and J ends lost 5 bases and 5 bases, in that order; junction bases with no gene match: 15. The length of the CDR3 is 17 residues. In nucleotides, the CDR3 is TGTGCCACCAGCGGGAAACGCTTGACAGGGGGTAGTTATGGCTACACCTTC. Encoded protein: CATSGKRLTGGSYGYTF.

The rearrangement joins TRBV7-9 to TRBJ1-2; D unclear. Between the trimmed V and J ends, which lost 1 base and 4 bases, there was a span of 10 bases. The CDR3 has 14 amino acids. Germline V gives CDR1 SEHNR, CDR2 FQNEAQ (reference sequence). The CDR3 reads CASSLEAGSYGYTF. In DNA form, the CDR3 reads TGTGCCAGCAGCTTAGAGGCAGGATCCTATGGCTACACCTTC.

This chain uses TRBV28 with TRBJ1-3, with 7 nucleotides matching TRBD1. The CDR3 sequence is 15 residues long. Looked up from germline, CDR1 is MDHEN and CDR2 is SYDVKM. Unmatched junction bases numbered 6, after V lost 5 bases and J lost 2 bases. In DNA form, the CDR3 reads TGTGCCAGCAGTATTGACAGGGCCACTGGAAACACCATATATTTT. Protein: CASSIDRATGNTIYF.

V usage is TRBV4-3 and J usage is TRBJ1-2; 9 positions agree with TRBD1. The germline gives CDR1 LGHNA, CDR2 YSLEER. Losses at the gene ends were 4 bases for V and 5 bases for J; bases not matched to a gene: 2. CDR3 length equals 13 residues. The CDR3 DNA reads TGCGCCAGCAGCCCCGGACAGGGGTATGGCTACACCTTC. It translates to CASSPGQGYGYTF.

The V call is TRBV4-1, the J call TRBJ2-7; TRBD1 might be the D (6 bases). V lost 4 bases, J lost 2 bases, and 12 bases lay in between. In germline, CDR1 is MGHRA, CDR2 YSYEKL. CDR3 length: 14 residues. The CDR3 DNA reads as TGCGCCAGCAGCCCCCGGACAGCTACCTACGAGCAGTACTTC. Translation gives CASSPRTATYEQYF.

The rearrangement uses TRBV7-8 and TRBJ1-5, with D possibly being TRBD1 (6 bases). CDR1 and CDR2 (germline): SGHVS, FQNEAQ. Trimming stripped 6 bases from V and 2 bases from J, with 17 bases between. This CDR3 region has 16 residues. DNA of the CDR3: TGTGCCAGCAGTTGGGGAACAGGGTTGGGCAATCAGCCCCAGCATTTT. Its translation is CASSWGTGLGNQPQHF.

CDR3 bases: TGTGCCAGCAGCTTGGTCGGTCAGCCCCAGCATTTT. Protein sequence: CASSLVGQPQHF. The gene calls are TRBV5-6 and TRBJ1-5, with no clear D. The CDR3 is 12 amino acids. V lost 0 bases and J lost 6, with 4 bases in between. The germline gives CDR1 SGHDT, CDR2 YYEEEE.

The chain recombines TRBV2 with TRBJ1-3; the D is unclear. The length of the CDR3 is 16 residues. Germline-derived CDR1 and CDR2 are SNHLY and FYNNEI. V was pared by 3 bases and J by 8 bases, with 20 bases between. CDR3 in amino acids: CASSDKRNSGHYTIYF. CDR3 coding DNA: TGTGCCAGCAGTGATAAGCGGAACAGCGGGCATTACACCATATATTTT.

For the CDR3, the DNA is TGTGCCAGCAGCACCCTGACTAGCCAAGAGACCCAGTACTTC. It codes for CASSTLTSQETQYF. V gene TRBV3-1 (or the pseudogene TRBV3-2) combines with J gene TRBJ2-5; tentative D call: TRBD2 (6 bases). The CDR3 spans 14 residues. V was clipped by 5 bases and J by 1 base, with 11 bases between them. Germline CDR1 is LGHDT and CDR2 is YNNKEL (reference sequence).

This clone was seen a single time. The rearrangement uses TRBV19 and TRBJ1-1; D might be TRBD1 (5 bases). The V and J ends lost 6 bases and 0 bases respectively, with 17 bases between them. This CDR3 region has 16 residues. Per the germline V gene, CDR1 is LNHDA and CDR2 is SQIVND (reference sequence). The CDR3 bases are TGTGCCAGTAGGCTGGGAACAGGTTTTATGAACACTGAAGCTTTCTTT. Its protein product is CASRLGTGFMNTEAFF.

The V and J genes are TRBV10-2 and TRBJ2-5, with a tentative D call TRBD2 (6 bases). V dropped 2 bases and J dropped 5 bases, with 12 bases sitting between them. Germline values: CDR1 WSHSY, CDR2 SAAADI. The CDR3 extends over 14 amino acids. DNA of the CDR3: TGCGCCAGCAGTGAGGGCGGGGCCTTGGAGACCCAGTACTTC. The encoded protein is CASSEGGALETQYF.

The chain uses TRBV5-4 and TRBJ1-6; 10 positions agree with TRBD1. Germline CDR1 is SGHNT and CDR2 is YYREEE (reference sequence). Unmatched junction bases numbered 3, after V lost 6 bases and J lost 3 bases. This CDR3 contains 15 residues. The DNA of the CDR3 is TGTGCCAGCAAGACAGGGGGCTTCTATAATTCACCCCTCCACTTT. Translated: CASKTGGFYNSPLHF. The entire variable domain, with the rest obtained from reference TRBV5-4 and TRBJ1-6, is as follows: ETGVTQSPTHLIKTRGQQVTLRCSSQSGHNTVSWYQQALGQGPQFIFQYYREEENGRGNFPPRFSGLQFPNYSSELNVNALELDDSALYLCASKTGGFYNSPLHFGNGTRLTVT.

This chain connects TRBV12-3 or TRBV12-4 to TRBJ1-6, with D possibly TRBD1 on 5 matching bases. Between the trimmed V and J ends, which lost 5 bases and 10 bases, there was a span of 12 bases. CDR3 length: 13 residues. In DNA, the CDR3 is TGTGCCAGCAGTGGACGGCGGGGGTCACCCCTCCACTTT. This translates into CASSGRRGSPLHF.

J is TRBJ2-1 and V is TRBV6-1, with 7 positions matching TRBD2. Germline CDR1 MNHNS, CDR2 SASEGT. With 4 bases clipped from V and 4 bases from J, the junction kept 4 bases outside the gene matches. This CDR3 comprises 14 residues. CDR3 sequence (DNA): TGTGCCAGCAGTGGAGCGGGGCTGTACAATGAGCAGTTCTTC. Translating it yields CASSGAGLYNEQFF.

The chain recombines TRBV5-8 with TRBJ1-5, with 7 bases identical to TRBD1. Germline loops: CDR1 SGHTS, CDR2 YDEGEE. This CDR3 has 16 residues. The V segment lost 4 bases and the J segment 4 bases; nucleotides outside the gene matches: 11. Here the CDR3 reads CASSHGYRGGNQPQHF. CDR3 nucleotides: TGTGCCAGCAGCCACGGGTACAGGGGTGGAAATCAGCCCCAGCATTTT.

The V call is TRBV7-8, the J call TRBJ1-2, with D hard to call. V was pared by 5 bases and J by 2 bases, with 12 bases between. The CDR3 contains 14 residues. Looked up from germline, CDR1 is SGHVS and CDR2 is FQNEAQ. CDR3 DNA sequence: TGTGCCAGCAGCCGACTCGACATAAACTATGGCTACACCTTC. This translates into CASSRLDINYGYTF.

The J gene is TRBJ2-1, the V gene TRBV4-2; TRBD1 agrees at 7 bases. Germline V gives CDR1 LGHNA, CDR2 YNFKEQ. The CDR3 loop spans 16 amino acids. Trimming took 2 bases from V and 4 from J; bases not matched to a gene: 8. Here the CDR3 reads CASSQPLGTAYNEQFF. CDR3 DNA: TGTGCCAGCAGCCAACCCCTCGGGACAGCTTACAATGAGCAGTTCTTC.

This chain connects TRBV4-2 to TRBJ2-5, with TRBD2 as a possible D gene (5 bases). V was shortened by 0 bases and J by 5 bases, with 25 bases between the two germline ends. This CDR3 is built from 19 residues. CDR1 is LGHNA, CDR2 YNFKEQ, per germline. The CDR3 coding sequence is TGTGCCAGCAGCCAAGATCCCGATGCGGCTAGCTGGTGGAGGGAGACCCAGTACTTC. It encodes CASSQDPDAASWWRETQYF.

The chain joins TRBV10-2 to TRBJ1-2; D unclear. From germline, CDR1 is WSHSY and CDR2 SAAADI. The CDR3 length is 13 residues. The V end was cut by 3 bases, the J end by 4 bases, with 9 bases between. The CDR3 nucleotides are TGCGCCAGCAGTGACCATGAGATCTATGGCTACACCTTC. It yields the protein CASSDHEIYGYTF.

This clone showed up just once. The chain has TRBV5-8 and TRBJ1-2; 7 bases match TRBD1. Germline CDR1 and CDR2: SGHTS and YDEGEE. The J segment lost 7 bases and the V segment lost 0 bases, leaving 3 bases of the junction unmatched. CDR3 length equals 13 residues. The CDR3 nucleotides are TGTGCCAGCAGCTTGGGACAGGGAGGTGGCTACACCTTC. Translating gives CASSLGQGGGYTF.

A word on this clone: Other DNA sequences in this specimen translate into the identical CDR3. This chain uses TRBV11-2 with TRBJ1-1, with TRBD1 identical over 8 bases. Germline V CDR1 and CDR2: SGHAT, FQNNGV. The CDR3 consists of 15 residues. V lost 2 bases and J lost 1; bases outside the gene matches: 3. The CDR3 DNA reads as TGTGCCAGCAGCTTAACCGGGACAGGGAACACTGAAGCTTTCTTT. Translating it yields CASSLTGTGNTEAFF.

The chain joins TRBV5-8 to TRBJ1-1, with a weak D call TRBD1 (5 bases). V shed 2 bases and J shed 2 bases, with 10 bases lying between them. CDR3 length: 14 residues. Germline loops: CDR1 SGHTS, CDR2 YDEGEE. CDR3 amino acids: CASSFQGRNTEAFF. The CDR3, as DNA: TGTGCCAGCAGCTTTCAGGGTCGAAACACTGAAGCTTTCTTT.

The chain carries TRBV9 and TRBJ2-2; D is possibly TRBD2 (7 bases). The CDR3 length is 15 residues. V was shortened by 2 bases and J by 6 bases, with 14 bases between the two germline ends. Germline V lookup: CDR1 SGDLS, CDR2 YYNGEE. CDR3 region: CASSVRGARAGELFF. The CDR3 nucleotides are TGTGCCAGCAGCGTTCGGGGGGCGCGCGCCGGGGAGCTGTTTTTT.

The chain uses TRBV7-8 and TRBJ2-3, with TRBD1 matching over 8 bases. The V gene end was trimmed by 5 bases and the J gene end by 0 bases; junction bases not matched to a gene: 4. Germline-derived CDR1 and CDR2 are SGHVS and FQNEAQ. The CDR3 sequence is 15 residues long. The CDR3 here is CASSQTGVSTDTQYF. In DNA form, the CDR3 reads TGTGCCAGCAGCCAGACAGGGGTTAGCACAGATACGCAGTATTTT. Combining the CDR3 with reference TRBV7-8 and TRBJ2-3 gives the whole variable domain GAGVSQSPRYKVAKRGQDVALRCDPISGHVSLFWYQQALGQGPEFLTYFQNEAQLDKSGLPSDRFFAERPEGSVSTLKIQRTQQEDSAVYLCASSQTGVSTDTQYFGPGTRLTVL.

The gene calls are TRBV27 and TRBJ1-1; 7 bases fit TRBD1. J was trimmed by 4 bases and V by 6 bases; bases with no gene match: 8. The CDR3 consists of 14 residues. Germline CDR1 reads MNHEY; CDR2 reads SMNVEV (reference sequence). The DNA of the CDR3 is TGTGCCAGCAGGGGGACAGAACCTTTCACTGAAGCTTTCTTT. Translation: CASRGTEPFTEAFF.

This rearrangement joins TRBV4-3 to TRBJ1-1; D is unresolved. Per the germline V gene, CDR1 is LGHNA and CDR2 is YSLEER. V was shortened by 1 base and J by 10 bases, with 13 bases between the two germline ends. The CDR3 is 13 amino acids. CDR3 protein: CASSQVEAESAFF. CDR3 bases: TGCGCCAGCAGCCAAGTAGAGGCGGAATCAGCTTTCTTT.